The entry that follows covers one T cell receptor beta chain sequence. Its antigen is as yet unknown. The PCR contained 60 Vbeta and 13 Jbeta primers. TCRdb's table, derived via immunoSEQ multiplex PCR, lists solely in-frame clones and lacks some. The sample contains around 92,000 clones, under 80% of which appear only once. This sample stems from a study of cytomegalovirus exposure and HLA in healthy donors. Study in general: When 398 donors were genotyped, roughly four fifths of them were found to fall in the Caucasian-associated ancestry cluster.

CDR1 is LNHDA, CDR2 SQIVND, per germline (reference sequence). This CDR3 is built from 11 residues. V lost 3 bases to trimming and J lost 7 bases, with 6 bases between them. Whole-study results and caveats: Another analysis was done later, and it associated 15,000 or so TCR beta sequences with HLA alleles at 0.05 false discovery rate. It was likely that a cluster of highly shared sequence variants was a sequencing artifact. Roughly uniform sequencing depth across donors was assumed, possibly incorrectly.

The sequencing sample was made of PBMCs. This sequence originates from a human donor in good health. The chain links TRBV19 to TRBJ1-2; no clear D. CDR3 sequence: CASSINLGYTF. In DNA form, the CDR3 reads TGTGCCAGTAGTATTAATCTTGGCTACACCTTC.